In this sample, the clone carrying this T cell receptor beta chain turned up once. Its antigen is unidentified. This table comes from immunoSEQ multiplex PCR, and its TCRdb copy is limited to in-frame clones, with some not included. The sample has about 160,000 clones, 91% seen once. The data were taken from a study of T cell responses to AZD1222 COVID-19 vaccine. At the level of the study: Second-dose groups at about 4 or about 12 weeks were pooled. Study results and caveats: There were mostly white British donors and more females than males, and clonal diversity was possibly underestimated.

Germline V lookup: CDR1 LGHNA, CDR2 YSLEER. The V end lost 4 bases, the J end lost 0 bases, and 10 bases lay between the germline ends. The CDR3 extends over 15 amino acids. This sequence originates from an adult in good health. Specimen: peripheral blood, collected on day 0 of AZD1222 vaccination. This sequence joins TRBV4-3 and TRBJ1-5, with a weak D call TRBD1 (6 bases). DNA of the CDR3: TGCGCCAGCAGCCCGGACAGTAATAGCAATCAGCCCCAGCATTTT. It yields the protein CASSPDSNSNQPQHF.